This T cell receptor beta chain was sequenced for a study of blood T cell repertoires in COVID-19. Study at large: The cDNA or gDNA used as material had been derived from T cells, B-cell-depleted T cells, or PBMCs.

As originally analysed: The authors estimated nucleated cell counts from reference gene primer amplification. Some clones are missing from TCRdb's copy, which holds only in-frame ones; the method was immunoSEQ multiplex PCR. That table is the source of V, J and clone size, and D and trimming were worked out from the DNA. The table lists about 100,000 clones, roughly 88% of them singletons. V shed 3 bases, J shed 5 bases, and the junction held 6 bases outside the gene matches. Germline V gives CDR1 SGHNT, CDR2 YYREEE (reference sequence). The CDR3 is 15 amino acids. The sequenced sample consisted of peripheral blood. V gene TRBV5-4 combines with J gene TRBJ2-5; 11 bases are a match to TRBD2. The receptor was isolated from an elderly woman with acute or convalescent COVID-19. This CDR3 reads CASSSLAGGEETQYF. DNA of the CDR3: TGTGCCAGCAGCTCCTTAGCGGGGGGGGAGGAGACCCAGTACTTC.